The next 17 T cell receptor beta chains were all read from a single sample in a study of Tregs in tolerant kidney transplant recipients. Data came from immunoSEQ multiplex PCR; TCRdb stores just in-frame clones and leaves some out. In total, the table holds about 48,000 clones. This material consisted of CD4+ T cells from blood, taken before the transplant. The receptors come from a human donor who received a combined kidney and bone marrow transplant.

Notes on this clone: The read finishes 3 residues shy of the CDR3 end, and the germline J gene is used to complete it. Additional DNA sequences in this sample encode the identical CDR3. The chain joins TRBV7-6 to TRBJ2-5; D unclear. This CDR3 is built from 12 residues. CDR1 and CDR2 from the germline V gene are SGHVS and FNYEAQ. Trimming left V 2 bases short and J 5 bases short, with 6 bases between. CDR3 DNA, as far as it was read: TGTGCCAGCAGCTTATCCGGGGAGACC. Its protein product is CASSLSGET. The full-length CDR3 reads as CASSLSGETQYF.

In regard to this clone: The read is 3 residues too short to cover the CDR3 end, so that end is filled in from the germline J gene. This chain connects TRBV20-1 to TRBJ2-5; D is uncertain. V lost 1 base and J lost 5, with 14 bases in between. The length of the CDR3 is 14 residues. Looked up from germline, CDR1 is DFQATT and CDR2 is SNEGSKA (reference sequence). The CDR3: CSARAPLLSETQYF. Incomplete CDR3 DNA: TGCAGTGCTAGAGCCCCACTCCTAAGCGAGACC.

Regarding this clone: The read gets to within 3 residues of the CDR3 end, and the germline J gene fills in the rest. The rearrangement links TRBV2 to TRBJ2-5, with 7 bases that match TRBD2. Trimming took 5 bases from V and 2 from J; bases not matched to a gene: 8. Per germline, CDR1 SNHLY and CDR2 FYNNEI. This CDR3 spans 15 amino acids. The CDR3 loop reads CASSTWSSGQETQYF. The DNA read from the CDR3 is TGTGCCAGCAGTACTTGGTCTAGCGGTCAAGAGACC. The whole variable domain, filled in from reference TRBV2 and TRBJ2-5, reads EPEVTQTPSHQVTQMGQEVILRCVPISNHLYFYWYRQILGQKVEFLVSFYNNEISEKSEIFDDQFSVERPDGSNFTLKIRSTKLEDSAMYFCASSTWSSGQETQYFGPGTRLLVL.

Note on this clone: With the read ending 3 residues before the CDR3 end, the germline J gene is used to fill in that end. V and J are TRBV11-2 and TRBJ2-5; 8 bases map to TRBD2. The germline gives CDR1 SGHAT, CDR2 FQNNGV. The V gene end was trimmed by 0 bases and the J gene end by 5 bases; junction bases not matched to a gene: 5. This CDR3 is 15 amino acids long. CDR3 region: CASSLDGGARETQYF. CDR3 DNA (partial): TGTGCCAGCAGCTTAGACGGGGGGGCGCGGGAGACC.

To note about this clone: The read ends 3 residues shy of where the CDR3 ends; the end is completed using the germline J gene. V gene TRBV18 combines with J gene TRBJ1-1; a weak D match, TRBD1 (6 bases). The CDR3 covers 16 residues. CDR1 and CDR2 from the germline V gene are KGHSH and LQKENI. Trimming left V 4 bases short and J 0 bases short, with 15 bases between. The CDR3 region is CASSRKSDRLNTEAFF. The sequenced part of the CDR3 DNA is TGTGCCAGCTCACGTAAATCGGACAGATTGAACACTGAA.

Worth noting for this clone: Read coverage stops 3 residues before the CDR3 terminus; the germline J gene supplies the remainder. This rearrangement joins TRBV20-1 to TRBJ1-2, with D hard to call. Trimming took 6 bases from V and 1 from J, leaving 12 bases between them. Germline V gene lookup returns CDR1 DFQATT and CDR2 SNEGSKA (reference sequence). The CDR3 covers 13 residues. The covered CDR3 bases are TGCAGTGCAACTGTTACAGTTAACTATGGC. Its protein is CSATVTVNYG. The CDR3 in its entirety is CSATVTVNYGYTF.

On this clone: The read falls 3 residues short of the CDR3 end, and the missing part is taken from the germline J gene. This sequence joins TRBV2 and TRBJ1-2, with D tentatively TRBD1 (5 bases). The CDR3 has 12 residues. Germline CDR1 and CDR2: SNHLY and FYNNEI. V was cut by 4 bases and J by 5 bases, with 8 bases left in between. The CDR3 loop reads CASSGAGYGYTF. The CDR3 DNA, read in part, is TGTGCCAGCAGTGGCGCAGGGTATGGC.

Turning to this clone: The sequenced fragment ends 3 residues before the CDR3 boundary, so the rest is inferred from the germline J gene. The chain links TRBV30 to TRBJ2-1; TRBD2 matches 8 bases. The trim removed 8 bases at V and 6 bases at J, leaving 9 bases unmatched. The CDR3 is 13 amino acids. Per germline, CDR1 GTSNPN and CDR2 SVGIG (reference sequence). CDR3 protein: CAATGTSVNEQFF. CDR3 DNA, as far as it was read: TGTGCCGCCACCGGGACTAGTGTCAATGAG.

A word on this clone: The CDR3 goes on 3 residues after the read ends, and that part is filled in from the germline J gene. The chain carries TRBV7-9 and TRBJ2-7; 8 nucleotides line up with TRBD1. The CDR3 has 14 amino acids. V dropped 7 bases and J dropped 3; count of bases not matched to a gene: 8. Germline-derived CDR1 and CDR2 are SEHNR and FQNEAQ (reference sequence). CDR3 loop: CASTYDRGDYEQYF. CDR3 DNA, as far as it was read: TGTGCCAGCACCTACGACAGGGGAGACTACGAG. Full variable domain (outside the CDR3, taken from reference TRBV7-9 and TRBJ2-7): DTGVSQNPRHKITKRGQNVTFRCDPISEHNRLYWYRQTLGQGPEFLTYFQNEAQLEKSRLLSDRFSAERPKGSFSTLEIQRTEQGDSAMYLCASTYDRGDYEQYFGPGTRLTVT.

Partial CDR3 DNA: TGTGCCAGCAGGTTCCGGGACTTTGCGAATTCACCC. This sequence encodes CASRFRDFANSP. The whole CDR3 reads CASRFRDFANSPLHF. The chain employs TRBV7-8 and TRBJ1-6, with D tentatively TRBD1 (5 bases). The read ends 3 residues early relative to the CDR3; the germline J gene fills the gap. V lost 6 bases and J 7 bases, leaving 16 bases between the germline ends. The CDR3 has 15 amino acids. Germline V gene data show CDR1 as SGHVS and CDR2 as FQNEAQ.

Turning to this clone: The sequence runs out 3 residues before the end of the CDR3; the remainder is reconstructed from the germline J gene. The chain links TRBV5-1 to TRBJ2-4; 11 nucleotides agree with TRBD2. This CDR3 is built from 16 residues. J lost 4 bases, V lost 0 bases, and 3 bases had no gene match. CDR1 is SGHRS and CDR2 is YFSETQ in the germline V gene. CDR3 DNA (partial): TGCGCCAGCAGCTTGGAGGGACTAGCGGCTAAAAACATT. Amino acid sequence: CASSLEGLAAKNI. In full, the CDR3 is CASSLEGLAAKNIQYF.

In regard to this clone: The missing CDR3 end, 3 residues past where the read stops, is filled in from the germline J gene. The chain recombines TRBV5-1 with TRBJ1-3; the match to TRBD1 covers 9 bases. V dropped 1 base and J dropped 6; count of bases not matched to a gene: 11. This CDR3 is 17 amino acids long. Germline V CDR1 and CDR2: SGHRS, YFSETQ. CDR3 amino acids: CASSLTPGQGYENTIYF. The sequenced CDR3 bases are TGCGCCAGCAGCTTGACGCCGGGACAGGGCTATGAAAACACC.

Comment on this clone: The read gets to within 3 residues of the CDR3 end, and the germline J gene fills in the rest. The chain is built from TRBV2 and TRBJ2-4; the D gene is possibly TRBD1 (5 bases). Germline CDR1 SNHLY, CDR2 FYNNEI. The V end lost 3 bases, the J end lost 2 bases, and 14 bases lay between the germline ends. CDR3 size: 16 residues. CDR3 DNA (partial): TGTGCCAGCAGTGACAGGTCAGGGTCGTCCAAAAACATT. Protein: CASSDRSGSSKNI. The entire CDR3 protein is CASSDRSGSSKNIQYF.

Comments on this clone: The DNA ends 3 residues before the CDR3 does, and the rest of the CDR3 is filled in from the germline J gene. The chain joins TRBV20-1 to TRBJ2-5; weak D call: TRBD2 (5 bases). The CDR3 sequence is 11 residues long. Germline V CDR1 and CDR2: DFQATT, SNEGSKA (reference sequence). The V and J ends lost 3 bases and 4 bases respectively, with 6 bases between them. CDR3 bases read: TGCAGTGCTAGTGCGGGAGAGACC. Translated, it gives CSASAGET. The whole CDR3 sequence is CSASAGETQYF.

About this clone itself: The CDR3 end lies 3 residues beyond the end of the read and is filled in from the germline J gene. The chain has TRBV19 and TRBJ2-7; 9 nucleotides align to TRBD1. The CDR3 covers 14 residues. In germline, CDR1 is LNHDA, CDR2 SQIVND (reference sequence). V trimming: 4 bases; J trimming: 6 bases; junction bases outside the gene matches: 7. Incomplete CDR3 DNA: TGTGCCAGTAGTAGGGGACAGGGAAGAGCCGAG. It codes for CASSRGQGRAE. The full CDR3 protein is CASSRGQGRAEQYF.

Details on this clone: The missing CDR3 end, 3 residues past where the read stops, is filled in from the germline J gene. The chain recombines TRBV11-2 with TRBJ1-2; no definite D call. In germline, CDR1 is SGHAT, CDR2 FQNNGV. This CDR3 is built from 13 residues. Incomplete CDR3 DNA: TGTGCCAGCAGCTTAGGGCCCGCCGGGGGC. As protein: CASSLGPAGG. The whole CDR3 region reads CASSLGPAGGYTF.

With regard to this clone: The read stops 3 residues short of the end of the CDR3; the missing end is completed from the germline J gene. This sequence joins TRBV7-8 and TRBJ2-7, with a tentative D call TRBD2 (6 bases). Per the germline V gene, CDR1 is SGHVS and CDR2 is FQNEAQ. With 5 bases removed from V and 4 bases from J, the gap between germline ends came to 18 bases. This CDR3 spans 15 amino acids. The part of the CDR3 DNA that was read is TGTGCCAGCAGCCCCCCCCGGCGGGGCGGGTACGAG. Protein: CASSPPRRGGYE. The whole CDR3 sequence reads CASSPPRRGGYEQYF.